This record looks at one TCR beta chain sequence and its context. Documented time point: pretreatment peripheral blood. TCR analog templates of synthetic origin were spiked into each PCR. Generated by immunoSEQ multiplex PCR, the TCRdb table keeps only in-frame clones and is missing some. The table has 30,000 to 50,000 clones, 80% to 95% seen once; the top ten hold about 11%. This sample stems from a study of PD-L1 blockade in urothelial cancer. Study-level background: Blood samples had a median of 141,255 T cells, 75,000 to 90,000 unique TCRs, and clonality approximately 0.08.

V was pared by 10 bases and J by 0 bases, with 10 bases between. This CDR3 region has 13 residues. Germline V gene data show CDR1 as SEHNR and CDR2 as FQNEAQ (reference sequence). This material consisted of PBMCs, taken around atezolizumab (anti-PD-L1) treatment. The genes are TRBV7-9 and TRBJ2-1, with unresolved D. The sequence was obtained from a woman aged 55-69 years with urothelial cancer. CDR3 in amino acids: CAIPTASYNEQFF. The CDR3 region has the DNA TGTGCCATCCCCACTGCCTCCTACAATGAGCAGTTCTTC.